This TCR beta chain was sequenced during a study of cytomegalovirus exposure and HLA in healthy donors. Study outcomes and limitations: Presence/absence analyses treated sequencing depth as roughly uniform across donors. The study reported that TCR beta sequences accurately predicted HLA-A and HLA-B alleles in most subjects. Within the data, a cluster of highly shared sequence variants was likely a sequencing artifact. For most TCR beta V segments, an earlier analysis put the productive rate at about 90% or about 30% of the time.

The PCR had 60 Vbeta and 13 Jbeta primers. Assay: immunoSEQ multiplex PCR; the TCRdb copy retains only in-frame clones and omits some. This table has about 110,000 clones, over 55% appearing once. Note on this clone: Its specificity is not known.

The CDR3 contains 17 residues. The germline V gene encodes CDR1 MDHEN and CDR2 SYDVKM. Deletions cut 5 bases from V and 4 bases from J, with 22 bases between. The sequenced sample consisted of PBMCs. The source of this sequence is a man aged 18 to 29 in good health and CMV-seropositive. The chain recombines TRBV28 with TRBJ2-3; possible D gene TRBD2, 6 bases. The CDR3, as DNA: TGTGCCAGCAGTAGACGAAGTCGGGACTCCCGAGCAGATACGCAGTATTTT. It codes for CASSRRSRDSRADTQYF.